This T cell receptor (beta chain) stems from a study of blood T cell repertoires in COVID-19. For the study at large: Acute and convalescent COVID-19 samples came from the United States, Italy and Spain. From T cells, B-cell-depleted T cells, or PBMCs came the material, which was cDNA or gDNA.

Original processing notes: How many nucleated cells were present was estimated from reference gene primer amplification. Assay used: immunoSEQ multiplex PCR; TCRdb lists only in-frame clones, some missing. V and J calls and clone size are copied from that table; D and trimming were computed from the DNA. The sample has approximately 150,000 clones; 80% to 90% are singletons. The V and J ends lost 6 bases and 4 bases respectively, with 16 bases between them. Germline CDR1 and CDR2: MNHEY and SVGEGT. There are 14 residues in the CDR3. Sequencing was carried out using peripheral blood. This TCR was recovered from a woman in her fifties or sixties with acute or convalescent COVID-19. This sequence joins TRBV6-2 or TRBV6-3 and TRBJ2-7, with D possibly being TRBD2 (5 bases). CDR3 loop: CASSQARATYEQYF. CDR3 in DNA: TGTGCCAGCAGCCAGGCGCGGGCGACGTACGAGCAGTACTTC.